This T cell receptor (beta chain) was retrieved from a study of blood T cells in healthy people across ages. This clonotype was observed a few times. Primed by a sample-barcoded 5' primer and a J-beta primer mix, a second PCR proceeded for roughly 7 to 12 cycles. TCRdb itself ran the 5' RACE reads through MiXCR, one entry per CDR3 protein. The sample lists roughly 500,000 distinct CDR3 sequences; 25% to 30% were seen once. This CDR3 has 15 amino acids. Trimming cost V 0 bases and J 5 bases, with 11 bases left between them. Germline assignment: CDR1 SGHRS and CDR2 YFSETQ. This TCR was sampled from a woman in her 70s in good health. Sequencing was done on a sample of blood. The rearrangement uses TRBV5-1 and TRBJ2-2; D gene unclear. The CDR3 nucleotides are TGCGCCAGCAGCTTGGATGGTCGCCCGACCGGGGAGCTGTTTTTT. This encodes CASSLDGRPTGELFF.